A selection of T cell receptor beta chains follows, all from one sample in a study of T cells in Graves' hyperthyroidism and ophthalmopathy. TCRdb analysed the multiplex PCR reads with MiXCR anew, one entry per CDR3 protein. The sample includes under 650,000 distinct CDR3 sequences, roughly 17% seen only once; the top ten take approximately 3.9%. Sequencing was carried out using blood. The source is a woman aged 30 to 39 with Graves' hyperthyroidism. The CDR3 runs from the conserved cysteine through the conserved F or W. Each record gives: J gene, clone size, D gene, V gene, CDR3 DNA, CDR3 protein. D genes are given only for firm matches. Not all rows give a size; the values are once, few, many and, for expanded clones, a class.

TRBJ2-5,many,NA,TRBV3-1,TGTGCCAGCAGCCACGGGGCGGGGGCTGAGTACTTC,CASSHGAGAEYF
TRBJ1-2,NA,NA,TRBV19,TGTGCCAGTAGAGAACCGGGGGACTATGGCTACACCTTC,CASREPGDYGYTF
TRBJ2-3,many,NA,TRBV6-4,TGTGCCAGCAGTGACGGGAGCACAGATACGCAGTATTTT,CASSDGSTDTQYF
TRBJ2-2,few,NA,TRBV3-1,TGTGCCAGCAGCCAAGGAGCGGGCGTGAACACCGGGGAGCTGTTTTTT,CASSQGAGVNTGELFF
TRBJ1-1,NA,NA,TRBV7-6,TGTGCCAGCAGCCCCTCGACAGGTGTGAACACTGAAGCTTTCTTT,CASSPSTGVNTEAFF
TRBJ2-7,NA,NA,TRBV3-1,TGTGCCAGCAGCCCACAGGGTAACTACGAGCAGTACTTC,CASSPQGNYEQYF
TRBJ2-1,NA,TRBD2,TRBV5-6,TGTGCCAGCAGCTTTGTAGCGGGGCTCAATGAGCAGTTCTTC,CASSFVAGLNEQFF
TRBJ2-4,few,TRBD2,TRBV28,TGTGCCAGCAGCATGGGACTAGCGGGTTCTAAAAACATTCAGTACTTC,CASSMGLAGSKNIQYF
TRBJ1-5,few,NA,TRBV28,TGTGCCAGCAGTTGGGTTTTAAGCAATCAGCCCCAGCATTTT,CASSWVLSNQPQHF
TRBJ2-2,many,NA,TRBV30,TGTGCCTGGAGTGTAGGATTAGAGGCCGGGGAGCTGTTTTTT,CAWSVGLEAGELFF
TRBJ1-1,few,NA,TRBV9,TGTGCCAGCAGCGTAGGGGGGACAAACACTGAAGCTTTCTTT,CASSVGGTNTEAFF
TRBJ1-1,many,NA,TRBV6-1,TGTGCCAGCTTCAGGGGATTGAACACTGAAGCTTTCTTT,CASFRGLNTEAFF
TRBJ1-2,NA,TRBD1,TRBV7-9,TGTGCCAGCAGCTTCTTTTCTGGACGGACAGGCGGGGATGGCTACACCTTC,CASSFFSGRTGGDGYTF
TRBJ2-7,many,TRBD1,TRBV5-6,TGTGCCAGCAGCTTACGGACAGGTACCGAGCAGTACTTC,CASSLRTGTEQYF
TRBJ1-2,many,NA,TRBV27,TGTGCCAGCAGTTTATTCAGGCGGCAAGTTATCTATGGCTACACCTTC,CASSLFRRQVIYGYTF
TRBJ2-7,NA,TRBD2,TRBV7-2,TGTGCCAGCAGCTTAGGACCGCCGGGACTAGCGGAGTACTACGAGCAGTACTTC,CASSLGPPGLAEYYEQYF
TRBJ2-3,few,NA,TRBV7-6,TGTGCCAGCAGCTTCCTCCTCGGGGATACGCAGTATTTT,CASSFLLGDTQYF
TRBJ1-5,many,NA,TRBV6-5,TGTGCCAGCAGTTCCTCAGTCCAGCCCCAGCATTTT,CASSSSVQPQHF
TRBJ2-4,NA,NA,TRBV6-1,TGTGCCAGCAGTCCTTACGACCTAAAATTAGCCAAAAACATTCAGTACTTC,CASSPYDLKLAKNIQYF
TRBJ1-2,NA,NA,TRBV19,TGTGCCAGTAGTACCGACGGATTCTATGGCTACACCTTC,CASSTDGFYGYTF
TRBJ2-3,few,TRBD1,TRBV19,TGTGCCAGTAGTACGCGACAGGGATTCACAGATACGCAGTATTTT,CASSTRQGFTDTQYF
TRBJ2-1,many,TRBD2,TRBV12-3/TRBV12-4,TGTGCCAGCAGTCTACAGACTAGCGGGGGGTACAATGAGCAGTTCTTC,CASSLQTSGGYNEQFF
TRBJ2-7,many,TRBD2,TRBV27,TGTGCCAGAACTCTCACGCGGGAGGACTCCTACGAGCAGTACTTC,CARTLTREDSYEQYF
TRBJ1-4,NA,TRBD1,TRBV7-9,TGTGCCAGCAGCCGGCCAGGGGGCATAGAAAAACTGTTTTTT,CASSRPGGIEKLFF
TRBJ2-1,few,TRBD2,TRBV28,TGTGCCAGCAGCCGAAGAACTAGCGGGAGAGGGAACGGGCAGTTCTTC,CASSRRTSGRGNGQFF
TRBJ1-4,NA,TRBD1,TRBV20-1,TGCAGTGCTAGAAGGGACAGGGGTGAAAAACTGTTTTTT,CSARRDRGEKLFF
TRBJ1-1,few,NA,TRBV6-1,TGTGCCAGCAGTGAAGCAAAGGGACTTGAGAACACTGAAGCTTTCTTT,CASSEAKGLENTEAFF
TRBJ2-7,many,NA,TRBV7-2,TGTGCCAGCAGCCCGTCGGACACCTACGAGCAGTACTTC,CASSPSDTYEQYF
TRBJ1-6,few,NA,TRBV9,TGTGCCAGCAGCGGTAGTCAGGACGGCTATAATTCACCCCTCCACTTT,CASSGSQDGYNSPLHF
TRBJ2-1,many,TRBD2,TRBV13,TGTGCCAGCAGCTTAGGCCAGTTAGCGGGAGGGCAGAGATACAATGAGCAGTTCTTC,CASSLGQLAGGQRYNEQFF
TRBJ1-1,many,NA,TRBV5-1,TGCGCCAGCAGCTTGAAGGGACTTGAAGCTTTCTTT,CASSLKGLEAFF
TRBJ2-1,NA,NA,TRBV28,TGTGCCAGCTCCCCCGGTTTCCTCTATGAGCAGTTCTTC,CASSPGFLYEQFF
TRBJ1-5,NA,NA,TRBV20-1,TGCAGTGCTAATGGGGGGCTCTATCAGCCCCAGCATTTT,CSANGGLYQPQHF
TRBJ2-1,many,NA,TRBV12-5,TGTGCTAGTGGTTCGCCGGACTTGCGGGGTAATGAGCAGTTCTTC,CASGSPDLRGNEQFF
TRBJ1-1,NA,NA,TRBV7-9,TGTGCCAGCAGCCCCGGAACAGGGTGGATCGAGAACACTGAAGCTTTCTTT,CASSPGTGWIENTEAFF
TRBJ1-5,few,NA,TRBV10-3,TGTGCCATCAGTGAGGCAGGAGATAGTCAGCCCCAGCATTTT,CAISEAGDSQPQHF
TRBJ1-2,many,NA,TRBV20-1,TGCAGTGCTAGCCCCCCGGGGGCAATTGGCTACACCTTC,CSASPPGAIGYTF
TRBJ2-1,NA,TRBD1,TRBV3-1,TGTGCCAGCAGCTACCGGGACAGGAAGGGCAATGAGCAGTTCTTC,CASSYRDRKGNEQFF
TRBJ2-1,many,NA,TRBV7-7,TGTGCTAGCAGCCCGGGACCAGAGAATGAGCAGTTCTTC,CASSPGPENEQFF
TRBJ2-3,NA,NA,TRBV18,TGTGCCAGCTCACCGACGGCCGGTGGGTTCGGGGATACGCAGTATTTT,CASSPTAGGFGDTQYF
TRBJ2-5,NA,TRBD2,TRBV7-8,TGTGCCAGCAGCCACCGACTAGCGGATGAGACCCAGTACTTC,CASSHRLADETQYF
TRBJ2-2,few,TRBD2,TRBV7-2,TGTGCCAGCAGCTACGTTAGCGGGAGTGGGACCGGGGAGCTGTTTTTT,CASSYVSGSGTGELFF
TRBJ2-4,NA,NA,TRBV5-4,TGTGCCAGCAGGGAAGGCCGGGGAAACATTCAGTACTTC,CASREGRGNIQYF
TRBJ2-2,many,NA,TRBV12-3/TRBV12-4,TGTGCCAGCAGTTTAGCGCTCGGGGCAGATACGAACACCGGGGAGCTGTTTTTT,CASSLALGADTNTGELFF
TRBJ1-5,many,TRBD1,TRBV28,TGTGCCAGCAGCCTCCGGACAGGTGAGAATCAGCCCCAGCATTTT,CASSLRTGENQPQHF